The entry that follows covers one TCR beta chain sequence. Its binding antigen is unknown. Via the germline V gene (reference sequence), CDR1 is SEHNR and CDR2 FQNEAQ. The CDR3 runs 16 residues from the cysteine to the phenylalanine. A DNA sequence was not provided. These data are taken from a study of CXCR3-negative and CXCR3-positive naive CD8 T cells (dated by TCRdb to the late 2010s). Turning to the overall study: In total, some 140 million TRB reads were obtained, corresponding to roughly 1.5 +/- 0.3 million reads per library. The diversity and physicochemical repertoire analyses included eleven to twelve donors pooled from two independent experiments. For the TRBV-TRBJ cluster analysis, the naive subsets came from about five donors, while the memory cells came from 3 donors.

Each CD8+ T cell subset was flow-sorted in triplicate, with roughly 330,000 cells per subset placed directly into RLT lysis buffer. To keep memory contaminants out, a stringent definition of naive CD8+ T cells was applied: CD45RO-CCR7+CD27+CD95-. Using standard density gradient centrifugation, peripheral blood mononuclear cells were isolated from buffy coats. Naive CXCR3-negative and CXCR3-positive CD8+ T cells were flow-sorted on a FACSAria III. An RNeasy Mini Kit was used to extract total RNA from the sorted cells. The reads were generated on a NextSeq 550. The Human TCR Profiling Kit (MiLaboratory) was used to prepare UMI-labeled 5' RACE TRB cDNA libraries. The full amount of extracted RNA was used for cDNA synthesis, and the full amount of resulting cDNA was used for PCR amplification. Libraries were prepared in parallel using an identical number of PCR cycles. The original methods were these. MIGEC and MiXCR extracted about 50,000 +/- 10,000 unique UMI-labeled TRB cDNA molecules per library, requiring at least two reads per UMI. An average of approximately 40,000 +/- 10,000 functional in-frame TRB CDR3 nucleotide clonotypes without stop codons was found per library. Diversity metrics, including normalized Shannon-Wiener and Chao1, were computed in VDJtools after downsampling to 5000 UMI-labeled TRB molecules per sample. Clonotype-size-weighted physicochemical properties of the central five CDR3 residues (interaction energy, strength, volume and Kidera factor 4) were computed in VDJtools. TCRdb reprocessed the public reads and reports one entry per CDR3 protein sequence, without DNA. The V and J calls here are based on TCRdb, not the publication. Per the sample table, the count is tens of thousands of distinct CDR3 sequences. The ten largest clones take up 0.55% to 0.7% of the sample.

The paper's findings and limits, for the study overall: Because surface CD5, which is linked to self-reactivity in mice, was comparable between the naive subsets, TCR interaction strength was also inferred from TRB CDR3 physicochemical properties. Naive CXCR3-negative and CXCR3-positive cells from the same donor showed similar TRBV-TRBJ usage, whereas memory cells showed distinct patterns. Both naive subsets had comparably high repertoire diversity, while memory CD8+ T cells had much lower repertoire diversity. CXCR3 expression partially decreased after cryopreservation, so most assays used freshly isolated PBMCs. Compared with CXCR3-negative naive cells, CXCR3-positive naive cells had TRB CDR3s with higher hydrophobicity (lower Kidera factor 4), lower energy, and higher strength and volume indices.

The sample consisted of naive CXCR3+ CD8+ T cells from blood. This specimen's cell subset or site label, per the study, means: CD45RO-CCR7+CD27+CD95- naive CD8+ T cells expressing CXCR3 (TNR3+). This sequence uses TRBV7-9 and TRBJ1-2; TCRdb's D gene call, TRBD1, goes unchecked for lack of DNA. The clonotype was recovered from a human donor in good health. Some clones in this sample may be carry-over from other donors' samples. The CDR3 has the sequence CASTFRDRNLNYGYTF.